The 27 T cell receptor beta chains in this list originate from one sample, sequenced in a study of identical twins. Via MiXCR, TCRdb re-called the 5' RACE reads, giving one row per CDR3 protein. The table has approximately 680,000 distinct CDR3 sequences, under 8.5% seen once. The data also belong to a second study, concerning yellow fever vaccine responses in identical twins.

The source material was PBMCs. The receptors here all came from a woman aged 18-35 years in good health.

The gene calls are TRBV12-3 or TRBV12-4 and TRBJ2-7, with D possibly matching TRBD2 (5 bases). The CDR3 totals 13 residues. Deletions cut 6 bases from V and 1 base from J, with 10 bases between. CDR3 sequence reads: CASSPSGSYEQYV. DNA for the CDR3: TGTGCCAGCAGCCCCTCGGGGTCCTACGAGCAGTACGTC.

The chain joins TRBV25-1 to TRBJ1-2; possibly TRBD1 for D (5 bases). Per germline, CDR1 MGHDK and CDR2 SYGVNS. The CDR3 totals 14 residues. The CDR3 here is CVSSSRDGLYGYTF. The CDR3 DNA follows: TGTGTCAGTAGTTCCCGGGACGGCCTATATGGCTACACCTTC.

About this clonotype: This may come from a read error, since a much larger clone is one base off. J is TRBJ2-2 and V is TRBV12-3 or TRBV12-4, with TRBD1 identical over 7 bases. CDR3 length: 16 amino acids. The CDR3 DNA follows: TGTGCCAGCATCCTCACAGGGGTTGGGAACATCGGGGAGCTGTTTTTT. Protein product: CASILTGVGNIGELFF.

Only a few counts were recorded for this clonotype. J is TRBJ1-2 and V is TRBV7-2; 8 bases align to TRBD1. V lost 6 bases, J lost 4 bases, and 13 bases stayed unmatched. Germline values: CDR1 SGHTA, CDR2 FQGNSA. The CDR3 spans 16 residues. The CDR3 spells CASRPRDRSISYGYTF. CDR3 DNA: TGTGCCAGCAGGCCGAGGGACAGGTCAATCTCCTATGGCTACACCTTC.

This clonotype was seen at least ten times. The gene calls are TRBV29-1 and TRBJ2-5; no definite D call. Trimming took off 8 bases at V and 4 bases at J, with 14 bases between the two ends. Germline V lookup: CDR1 SQVTM, CDR2 ANQGSEA. The CDR3 contains 12 residues. The CDR3 bases are TGCAGCTCCCGGGTCTCGAGAGAGACCCAGTACTTC. The encoded protein is CSSRVSRETQYF.

Many counts were recorded for this clonotype. The V call is TRBV3-1, the J call TRBJ1-6, with TRBD1 identical over 8 bases. The CDR3 runs to 15 residues. Germline V gene data show CDR1 as LGHDT and CDR2 as YNNKEL (reference sequence). The ends lost 2 bases at V and 7 bases at J; junction bases unmatched: 4. CDR3 nucleotide sequence: TGTGCCAGCAGCCAAAACAGGGGGTGGAATTCACCCCTCCACTTT. It codes for CASSQNRGWNSPLHF.

This clonotype was counted between two and nine times. J is TRBJ2-1 and V is TRBV12-3 or TRBV12-4; 7 bases map to TRBD2. The V and J ends lost 8 bases and 8 bases, in that order; junction bases with no gene match: 18. There are 16 residues in the CDR3. CDR3 in amino acids: CASQGSRGERGYEQFF. Written as DNA, the CDR3 is TGTGCCAGCCAGGGTAGTCGCGGGGAGCGGGGCTATGAGCAGTTCTTC.

This clonotype was recorded many times. The genes are TRBV4-1 and TRBJ1-5; 8 bases line up with TRBD1. CDR3 length equals 16 residues. V shed 4 bases and J 2 bases; nucleotides not matched to a gene: 7. Germline CDR1 MGHRA, CDR2 YSYEKL. The DNA for the CDR3 is TGCGCCAGCAGCCGGACCCAGGGGGCAGGCAATCAGCCCCAGCATTTT. The encoded protein is CASSRTQGAGNQPQHF.

V is TRBV12-3 or TRBV12-4 and J is TRBJ2-2, with TRBD2 matching 12 bases. J was trimmed by 0 bases and V by 5 bases; bases with no gene match: 13. The CDR3 totals 20 residues. Here the CDR3 reads CASSPIRMTSGRSNTGELFF. In DNA, the CDR3 is TGTGCCAGCAGTCCAATCCGCATGACTAGCGGGAGATCGAACACCGGGGAGCTGTTTTTT.

This clonotype appeared a few times. This chain connects TRBV7-2 to TRBJ1-1; D not resolved. This CDR3 contains 15 residues. Trimming removed 4 bases at V and 1 base at J, with 13 bases between. Germline CDR1 reads SGHTA; CDR2 reads FQGNSA. In DNA, the CDR3 is TGTGCCAGCAGCTACCTTTCGGGTTGGAACACTGAAGCTTTCTTT. Its translation: CASSYLSGWNTEAFF.

This chain joins TRBV28 and TRBJ2-3, with D possibly matching TRBD1 (7 bases). This CDR3 has 15 amino acids. CDR1 and CDR2 from the germline V gene are MDHEN and SYDVKM. The germline V and J ends were trimmed by 5 bases and 8 bases, with 20 bases remaining between them. CDR3 amino acids: CASSTGVAVHGTQYF. CDR3 nucleotide sequence: TGTGCCAGCAGTACAGGGGTAGCGGTTCACGGTACGCAGTATTTT.

This clonotype was recorded at least ten times. This rearrangement joins TRBV15 to TRBJ1-2, with TRBD1 matching over 7 bases. This CDR3 has 16 amino acids. Germline V gene lookup returns CDR1 LNHNV and CDR2 YYDKDF (reference sequence). Losses at the gene ends were 0 bases for V and 3 bases for J; bases not matched to a gene: 7. This chain's CDR3 is CATSREQGIVDYGYTF. The CDR3 DNA is TGTGCCACCAGCAGAGAACAGGGGATCGTGGACTATGGCTACACCTTC.

The V call is TRBV7-2, the J call TRBJ2-7; D gene unclear. Germline V gene lookup returns CDR1 SGHTA and CDR2 FQGNSA. Trimming removed 5 bases at V and 5 bases at J, with 10 bases between. This CDR3 is built from 12 residues. The CDR3 loop is CASSQPRNEQYF. The CDR3 region has the DNA TGTGCCAGCAGCCAACCACGAAACGAGCAGTACTTC.

This clonotype came up many times. The chain joins TRBV28 to TRBJ2-1; 11 nucleotides match TRBD1. With 5 bases clipped from V and 5 bases from J, the junction kept 11 bases outside the gene matches. From germline, CDR1 is MDHEN and CDR2 SYDVKM. This CDR3 contains 17 residues. The CDR3 nucleotides are TGTGCCAGCAGTGCATGGACAGGGGGCGGGATACACAATGAGCAGTTCTTC. This translates into CASSAWTGGGIHNEQFF.

The table lists this clonotype with a few counts. The chain is built from TRBV6-2 or TRBV6-3 and TRBJ2-2; no reliable D call. The germline CDR1 and CDR2 sequences are MNHEY and SVGEGT. V lost 7 bases and J 3 bases, leaving 9 bases between the germline ends. CDR3 length equals 13 residues. CDR3 coding DNA: TGTGCCAGCACTAAATGGGACACCGGGGAGCTGTTTTTT. It specifies CASTKWDTGELFF.

This clonotype was seen only a few times. J is TRBJ2-1 and V is TRBV9; D gene uncertain. CDR1 is SGDLS and CDR2 is YYNGEE in the germline V gene. V lost 2 bases, J lost 6 bases, and 12 bases lay in between. The CDR3 length is 14 residues. As DNA, the CDR3 is TGTGCCAGCAGCGTTTCGGCTACTGGCAATGAGCAGTTCTTC. This encodes CASSVSATGNEQFF.

The chain recombines TRBV28 with TRBJ2-7; TRBD2 matches at 9 bases. Germline values: CDR1 MDHEN, CDR2 SYDVKM. The junction had 16 bases not matched to a gene; V was cut back by 7 bases and J by 9 bases. CDR3 length: 15 amino acids. The CDR3 is CASTAPLAGTRGQYF. The CDR3 coding sequence is TGTGCCAGCACCGCACCCCTAGCGGGGACCCGGGGGCAGTACTTC.

The chain is built from TRBV3-1 and TRBJ2-7; TRBD1 aligns across 10 bases. There are 15 residues in the CDR3. Germline V gene data show CDR1 as LGHDT and CDR2 as YNNKEL (reference sequence). V gave up 7 bases and J gave up 3 bases; unmatched junction bases: 9. CDR3 sequence: CASTPTGGKNYEQYF. CDR3 DNA sequence: TGTGCCAGCACCCCGACAGGGGGCAAGAACTACGAGCAGTACTTC.

This clonotype was picked up a small number of times. This chain uses TRBV6-2 or TRBV6-3 with TRBJ2-7, with D tentatively TRBD2 (5 bases). In germline, CDR1 is MNHEY, CDR2 SVGEGT. V gave up 10 bases and J gave up 0 bases, with 19 bases separating them. The CDR3 runs to 15 residues. The CDR3: CATSKSLVSSYEQYV. CDR3 DNA sequence: TGTGCCACGTCGAAATCACTAGTGAGCTCCTACGAGCAGTACGTC.

This clonotype was recorded a few times. The V and J genes are TRBV12-3 or TRBV12-4 and TRBJ2-2, with D possibly being TRBD1 or TRBD2 (7 bases each). V shed 6 bases and J shed 7 bases, with 21 bases lying between them. The CDR3 has 16 amino acids. CDR3 nucleotide sequence: TGTGCCAGCAGCTACCCAGGGGGAGGGCCCGTCGGGGAGCTGTTTTTT. Residues: CASSYPGGGPVGELFF.

The table lists this clonotype with many counts. The chain uses TRBV3-1 and TRBJ1-2; 11 bases align to TRBD1. The CDR3 is 14 residues long. J lost 8 bases, V lost 3 bases, and 5 bases had no gene match. Germline-derived CDR1 and CDR2 are LGHDT and YNNKEL (reference sequence). CDR3: CASSQGQGVRGYTF. For the CDR3, the DNA is TGTGCCAGCAGCCAGGGACAGGGGGTTAGGGGCTACACCTTC. Variable domain in full (rest from reference TRBV3-1 and TRBJ1-2): DTAVSQTPKYLVTQMGNDKSIKCEQNLGHDTMYWYKQDSKKFLKIMFSYNNKELIINETVPNRFSPKSPDKAHLNLHINSLELGDSAVYFCASSQGQGVRGYTFGSGTRLTVV.

The rearrangement joins TRBV6-1 to TRBJ2-2; tentatively, D is TRBD2 (7 bases). There are 16 residues in the CDR3. Between the trimmed V and J ends, which lost 3 bases and 4 bases, there was a span of 15 bases. Per the germline V gene, CDR1 is MNHNS and CDR2 is SASEGT. The CDR3 sequence is CASSDPGGRTTGELFF. In nucleotides, the CDR3 is TGTGCCAGCAGTGATCCGGGGGGCCGTACCACCGGGGAGCTGTTTTTT.

The rearrangement joins TRBV12-3 or TRBV12-4 to TRBJ2-7, with 9 positions matching TRBD2. Trimming removed 6 bases from V and 4 bases from J; junction bases left unmatched: 10. The CDR3 has 15 amino acids. CDR3 nucleotides: TGTGCCAGCAGGCTAGCGGGGAGTTACACTTACGAGCAGTACTTC. Its protein is CASRLAGSYTYEQYF.

This clonotype was found a few times. The J gene is TRBJ2-1, the V gene TRBV6-2 or TRBV6-3, with 8 bases lining up with TRBD2. V trimming: 4 bases; J trimming: 4 bases; junction bases outside the gene matches: 9. The length of the CDR3 is 16 residues. CDR1 and CDR2 from the germline V gene are MNHEY and SVGEGT. The CDR3 nucleotides read TGTGCCAGCAGTTCCCCCGTTGTAGCGGGATACAATGAGCAGTTCTTC. It encodes CASSSPVVAGYNEQFF.

The chain joins TRBV6-1 to TRBJ2-2; 7 bases match TRBD2. The germline gives CDR1 MNHNS, CDR2 SASEGT. With V trimmed by 7 bases and J by 2 bases, 7 bases remained unmatched. The CDR3 is made up of 15 amino acids. The CDR3 sequence is CASKDGTKNTGELFF. CDR3 nucleotides: TGTGCCAGCAAGGACGGGACTAAAAACACCGGGGAGCTGTTTTTT.

In regard to this clonotype: A read error may be the cause here, since a much bigger clone is one base away. The rearrangement joins TRBV20-1 to TRBJ1-1, with D tentatively TRBD1 (5 bases). Germline V lookup: CDR1 DFQATT, CDR2 SNEGSKA (reference sequence). This CDR3 contains 16 residues. The CDR3, as DNA: TGCTGTGCTACCGGGACGGCGACTTCCTTGAGCACTGAAGCTTTCTTT. Its protein is CCATGTATSLSTEAFF.

V is TRBV29-1 and J is TRBJ2-7; possible D gene TRBD1, 6 bases. The germline V and J ends were trimmed by 4 bases and 7 bases, with 20 bases remaining between them. Germline CDR1 reads SQVTM; CDR2 reads ANQGSEA. The CDR3 covers 14 residues. DNA for the CDR3: TGCAGCGTTGGTAGGGCCCCGGCAGGGGATGAGCAGTACTTC. Its protein is CSVGRAPAGDEQYF.